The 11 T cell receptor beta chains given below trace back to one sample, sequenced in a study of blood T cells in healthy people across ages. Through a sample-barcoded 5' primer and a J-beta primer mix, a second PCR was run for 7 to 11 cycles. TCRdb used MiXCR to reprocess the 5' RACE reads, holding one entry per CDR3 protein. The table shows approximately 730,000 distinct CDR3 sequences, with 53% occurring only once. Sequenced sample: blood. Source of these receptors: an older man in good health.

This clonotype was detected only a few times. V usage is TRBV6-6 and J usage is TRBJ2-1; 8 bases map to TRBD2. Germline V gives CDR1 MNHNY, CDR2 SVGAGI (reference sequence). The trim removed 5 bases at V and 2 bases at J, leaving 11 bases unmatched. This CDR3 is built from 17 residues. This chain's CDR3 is CASSPSRGRNPYNEQFF. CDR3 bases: TGTGCCAGCAGTCCCTCGCGCGGGAGGAACCCCTACAATGAGCAGTTCTTC.

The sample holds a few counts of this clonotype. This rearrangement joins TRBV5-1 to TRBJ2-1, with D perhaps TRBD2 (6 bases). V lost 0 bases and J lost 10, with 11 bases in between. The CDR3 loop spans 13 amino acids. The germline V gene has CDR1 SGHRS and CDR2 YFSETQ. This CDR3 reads CASSLERAREQFF. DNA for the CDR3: TGCGCCAGCAGCTTGGAGCGGGCCCGCGAGCAGTTCTTC.

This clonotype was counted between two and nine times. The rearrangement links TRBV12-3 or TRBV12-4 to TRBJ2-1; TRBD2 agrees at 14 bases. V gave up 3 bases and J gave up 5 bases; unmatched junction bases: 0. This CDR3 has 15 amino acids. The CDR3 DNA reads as TGTGCCAGCAGTTTGGGACTAGCGGGAGACAATGAGCAGTTCTTC. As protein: CASSLGLAGDNEQFF.

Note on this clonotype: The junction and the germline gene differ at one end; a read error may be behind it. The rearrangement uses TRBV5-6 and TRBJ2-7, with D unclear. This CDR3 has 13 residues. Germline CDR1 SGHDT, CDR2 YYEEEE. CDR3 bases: TGTGCCAGCAGCTGGTGGCCTCTGAACGAGCAATACTTC. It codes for CASSWWPLNEQYF.

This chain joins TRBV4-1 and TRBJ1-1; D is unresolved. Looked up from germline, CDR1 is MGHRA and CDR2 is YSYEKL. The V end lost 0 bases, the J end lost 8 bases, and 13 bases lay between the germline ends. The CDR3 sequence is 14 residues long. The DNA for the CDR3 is TGCGCCAGCAGCCAAGAGTCGGATGAAAACGAAGCTTTCTTT. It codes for CASSQESDENEAFF.

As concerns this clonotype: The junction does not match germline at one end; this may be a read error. The CDR3 protein is CASSAHSTGGNYGCTF. CDR3 coding DNA: TGCGCCAGCAGCGCACACTCGACAGGGGGTAACTATGGCTGCACCTTC. This sequence joins TRBV4-1 and TRBJ1-2, with 9 bases matching TRBD1. This CDR3 spans 16 amino acids. Germline V gives CDR1 MGHRA, CDR2 YSYEKL.

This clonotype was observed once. The CDR3 sequence is CATSYTGSPGEQYF. The CDR3 nucleotides are TGTGCCACCAGTTATACCGGGTCCCCCGGGGAGCAGTACTTC. The V call is TRBV24-1, the J call TRBJ2-5; possible D gene TRBD2, 5 bases. CDR3 length: 14 amino acids. The germline V and J ends were trimmed by 6 bases and 11 bases, with 21 bases remaining between them. The V gene's germline CDR1 is KGHDR and CDR2 SFDVKD.

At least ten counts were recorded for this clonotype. CDR3 DNA sequence: TGCAGCGTTGTAAACTCCTACGAGCAGTACTTC. It codes for CSVVNSYEQYF. The chain joins TRBV29-1 to TRBJ2-7; unclear D gene. V was trimmed by 4 bases and J by 0 bases, leaving 4 bases between them. Germline V CDR1 and CDR2: SQVTM, ANQGSEA. The CDR3 extends over 11 amino acids.

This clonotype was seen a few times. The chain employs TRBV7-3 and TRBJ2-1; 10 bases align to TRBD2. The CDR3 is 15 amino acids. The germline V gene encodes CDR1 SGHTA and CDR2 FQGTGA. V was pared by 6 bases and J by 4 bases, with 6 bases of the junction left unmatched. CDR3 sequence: CASSSGTSDYNEQFF. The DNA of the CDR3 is TGTGCCAGCAGTTCCGGGACTAGCGATTACAATGAGCAGTTCTTC.

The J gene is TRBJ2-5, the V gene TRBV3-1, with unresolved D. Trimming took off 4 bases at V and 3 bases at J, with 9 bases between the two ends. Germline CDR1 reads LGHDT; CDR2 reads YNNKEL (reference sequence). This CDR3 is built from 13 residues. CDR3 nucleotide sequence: TGTGCCAGCAGCCTAAATGCGGAAGAGACCCAGTACTTC. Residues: CASSLNAEETQYF.

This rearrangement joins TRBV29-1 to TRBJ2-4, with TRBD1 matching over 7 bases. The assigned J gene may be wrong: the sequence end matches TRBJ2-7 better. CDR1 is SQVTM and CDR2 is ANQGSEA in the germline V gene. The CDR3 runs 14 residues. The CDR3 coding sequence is TGCAGCCCTCGACGACAGGGCCCCCACAACGAGCAGTACTTC. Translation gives CSPRRQGPHNEQYF.